These 8 T cell receptor beta chains were sequenced from one sample in a study of neurological immune-mediated disorders. TCRdb re-called the 5' RACE reads through MiXCR, storing one row per CDR3 protein. The sample has 46,000 or so distinct CDR3 sequences; roughly 4.4% are singletons. Sequencing was carried out using PBMCs. Every receptor here comes from a woman aged 55-69 years with multiple sclerosis.

In this sample, this clonotype turned up many times. The chain has TRBV7-8 and TRBJ1-5; D not certain. The CDR3 spans 12 residues. Trimming removed 3 bases at V and 0 bases at J, with 0 bases between. Per germline, CDR1 SGHVS and CDR2 FQNEAQ. The CDR3 region has the DNA TGTGCCAGCAGCTTTAGCAATCAGCCCCAGCATTTT. Translated: CASSFSNQPQHF. The full variable domain, completed using reference TRBV7-8 and TRBJ1-5, is GAGVSQSPRYKVAKRGQDVALRCDPISGHVSLFWYQQALGQGPEFLTYFQNEAQLDKSGLPSDRFFAERPEGSVSTLKIQRTQQEDSAVYLCASSFSNQPQHFGDGTRLSIL.

Many counts were recorded for this clonotype. The V gene is TRBV20-1, the J gene TRBJ1-6; D may be TRBD1 (5 bases). Deletions cut 0 bases from V and 9 bases from J, with 15 bases between. The germline CDR1 and CDR2 sequences are DFQATT and SNEGSKA (reference sequence). This CDR3 has 15 amino acids. This CDR3 is CSAREWGVTSSPLHF. The DNA for the CDR3 is TGCAGTGCTAGAGAGTGGGGGGTTACATCTTCACCCCTCCACTTT.

This clonotype has at least ten counts. This rearrangement joins TRBV10-3 to TRBJ2-1; TRBD2 matches 10 bases. The V segment lost 5 bases and the J segment 6 bases; nucleotides outside the gene matches: 4. Germline V gives CDR1 ENHRY, CDR2 SYGVKD. This CDR3 has 14 residues. DNA of the CDR3: TGTGCCATCAGTCGGCTAGCGGGGGTCAATGAGCAGTTCTTC. It specifies CAISRLAGVNEQFF.

This clonotype has at least ten counts. The gene calls are TRBV7-3 and TRBJ1-2; the match to TRBD1 covers 7 bases. The V segment lost 5 bases and the J segment 3 bases; nucleotides outside the gene matches: 6. Germline CDR1 is SGHTA and CDR2 is FQGTGA. The length of the CDR3 is 14 residues. The CDR3 nucleotides read TGTGCCAGCAGCCCCCAGGGGGGGGACTATGGCTACACCTTC. Translated: CASSPQGGDYGYTF.

There are many counts of this clonotype. The V gene is TRBV20-1, the J gene TRBJ2-3; TRBD2 is a possible D gene (6 bases). The germline V gene encodes CDR1 DFQATT and CDR2 SNEGSKA (reference sequence). Trimming cost V 7 bases and J 5 bases, with 13 bases left between them. This CDR3 contains 12 residues. The CDR3 DNA reads as TGCAGTGGAGGGCGGGACGGAGATACGCAGTATTTT. It codes for CSGGRDGDTQYF.

This clonotype was seen ten or more times. The V call is TRBV20-1, the J call TRBJ2-3; tentatively, D is TRBD2 (5 bases). This CDR3 spans 14 amino acids. The germline V gene encodes CDR1 DFQATT and CDR2 SNEGSKA (reference sequence). V was clipped by 6 bases and J by 6 bases, with 19 bases between them. The CDR3 spells CSAVRGGPEDTQYF. The DNA for the CDR3 is TGCAGTGCCGTACGCGGCGGGCCGGAGGATACGCAGTATTTT.

The table lists this clonotype with many counts. This chain joins TRBV5-1 and TRBJ2-1; 12 bases are shared with TRBD2. The CDR3 is 15 amino acids. Looked up from germline, CDR1 is SGHRS and CDR2 is YFSETQ. Trimming took 2 bases from V and 8 from J; bases not matched to a gene: 5. The CDR3 DNA reads TGCGCCAGCAGCTTCCGACTAGCGGGGGTTCATGAGCAGTTCTTC. Protein product: CASSFRLAGVHEQFF.

In its sample, this clonotype was seen many times. CDR3 sequence: CSASAPETQYF. The CDR3 region has the DNA TGCAGTGCTAGCGCCCCAGAGACCCAGTACTTC. The chain links TRBV20-1 to TRBJ2-5; D gene unclear. CDR1 is DFQATT and CDR2 is SNEGSKA in the germline V gene (reference sequence). V lost 3 bases, J lost 4 bases, and 6 bases lay in between. The CDR3 has 11 amino acids.